A single sample is the source of the 5 T cell receptor beta chains below, sequenced in a study of T cell changes during pregnancy in multiple sclerosis. The table came from immunoSEQ multiplex PCR; TCRdb's copy has only in-frame clones and leaves some out. The repertoire includes 30,000 to 50,000 clones, around 93% of them detected once, and more than 0.35% sits in the top ten. The sample in question was CD4+ T cells from peripheral blood mononuclear cells, obtained after pregnancy. The receptor set was obtained from a female donor with multiple sclerosis, enrolled in a pregnancy study.

This sequence joins TRBV4-1 and TRBJ1-1, with D possibly being TRBD1 (5 bases). This CDR3 is built from 13 residues. Trimming shortened V by 0 bases and J by 7 bases, and 9 bases separated the two germline ends. Germline lookup yields CDR1 MGHRA and CDR2 YSYEKL. The CDR3 reads CASSQDREGEAFF. The CDR3 region has the DNA TGCGCCAGCAGCCAAGACAGGGAAGGTGAAGCTTTCTTT.

V usage is TRBV7-6 and J usage is TRBJ2-7; 9 positions match TRBD1. The V gene end was trimmed by 5 bases and the J gene end by 3 bases; junction bases not matched to a gene: 29. Germline V gene data show CDR1 as SGHVS and CDR2 as FNYEAQ. This CDR3 is 22 amino acids long. This CDR3 reads CASSPGQPGSRDRDPTDYEQYF. In DNA form, the CDR3 reads TGTGCCAGCAGCCCCGGACAACCCGGATCCCGGGACAGGGACCCAACCGACTACGAGCAGTACTTC.

The V gene is TRBV9, the J gene TRBJ2-6, with unresolved D. The V end was cut by 0 bases, the J end by 1 base, with 14 bases between. Germline CDR1 is SGDLS and CDR2 is YYNGEE. There are 18 residues in the CDR3. The CDR3 loop is CASSVGSGTLSGANVLTF. CDR3 DNA: TGTGCCAGCAGCGTAGGGTCAGGTACCCTTTCTGGGGCCAACGTCCTGACTTTC.

J is TRBJ1-5 and V is TRBV2, with 9 nucleotides matching TRBD1. The germline CDR1 and CDR2 sequences are SNHLY and FYNNEI. With V trimmed by 6 bases and J by 0 bases, 6 bases remained unmatched. This CDR3 contains 16 residues. The CDR3 loop reads CASRVQGANSNQPQHF. In DNA form, the CDR3 reads TGTGCCAGCAGAGTACAGGGGGCCAATAGCAATCAGCCCCAGCATTTT.

This CDR3 reads CASTPGGQGYNEQFF. In DNA form, the CDR3 reads TGTGCCAGCACCCCGGGGGGACAGGGTTACAATGAGCAGTTCTTC. The V gene is TRBV13, the J gene TRBJ2-1; the match to TRBD1 covers 9 bases. With 7 bases clipped from V and 4 bases from J, the junction kept 8 bases outside the gene matches. The germline V gene encodes CDR1 PRHDT and CDR2 FYEKMQ (reference sequence). This CDR3 is 15 amino acids long.